This is a list of T cell receptor beta chains from one sample in a study of T cell changes during pregnancy in multiple sclerosis. This table comes from immunoSEQ multiplex PCR, and its TCRdb copy is limited to in-frame clones, with some not included. The table lists about 100,000 clones, 80% to 95% of them singletons, with around 2.7% in the top ten. The specimen was peripheral blood, collected in the first trimester of pregnancy. All receptors derive from a female donor with multiple sclerosis, enrolled in a pregnancy study. Both conserved end residues are trimmed from each CDR3.

j_gene | v_gene | CDR3aa
TRBJ2-3 | TRBV18 | ASSPVLTSGNTDTQY
TRBJ1-5 | TRBV28 | ASLAGGVGQPQH
TRBJ1-1 | TRBV9 | ASINPENTGNTEAF
TRBJ2-3 | TRBV5-3 | ARSLGSGDTTDTQY
TRBJ2-3 | TRBV29-1 | SVEFETDTQY
TRBJ2-3 | TRBV5-1 | ASSPSFAGQGTDTQY
TRBJ2-7 | TRBV6-1 | ASKTGFSSYEQY
TRBJ2-1 | TRBV10-3 | AISQGANSYNEQF
TRBJ2-1 | TRBV2 | ASSGGTYYNEQF
TRBJ2-5 | TRBV9 | ASSPRQGAETQY
TRBJ2-3 | TRBV27 | ASRRPGQALTRPDTQY
TRBJ2-5 | TRBV9 | ASSPPWGEETQY
TRBJ2-3 | TRBV7-2 | ASSPFPRGTDTQY
TRBJ2-7 | TRBV7-9 | ASSNWGGYEQY
TRBJ2-1 | TRBV5-1 | ASSLLAGALYNEQF
TRBJ2-1 | TRBV5-6 | ASSLGTSGIGGEQF
TRBJ1-1 | TRBV28 | ASRSGSREAF
TRBJ2-3 | TRBV14 | ASSQLAGSTDTQY
TRBJ2-3 | TRBV7-9 | ASSPRQRSTDTQY
TRBJ2-7 | TRBV18 | ASSPGQGNEQY
TRBJ2-7 | TRBV10-1 | ASSEPGRYEQY
TRBJ2-7 | TRBV7-7 | ASSRKTGPEQY
TRBJ2-1 | TRBV19 | ASRSLLAVYNEQF
TRBJ2-1 | TRBV28 | ASSELRSGRLYNEQF
TRBJ2-5 | TRBV2 | ASSEWAGVKTQY
TRBJ2-2 | TRBV5-1 | ASSLELAGSTGELF
TRBJ1-4 | TRBV7-9 | ASSLLGSGEKLF
TRBJ1-1 | TRBV5-1 | ASSLKRGITEAF
TRBJ2-1 | TRBV5-1 | ASSLEVGVSNEQF
TRBJ2-1 | TRBV21-1 | ASSKSLSSGSYEQF
TRBJ2-7 | TRBV4-1 | ASSQDGGGSGFSYEQY
TRBJ2-3 | TRBV2 | ASSGGTSGSPDTQY
TRBJ2-4 | TRBV2 | ASSEDRGSVNIQY